These 8 T cell receptor beta chains were all obtained from the same sample, sequenced in a study of radiotherapy plus CTLA-4 blockade in lung cancer. Measured with immunoSEQ multiplex PCR; TCRdb has only the in-frame clones, and not every one. Among 60,000 to 85,000 clones listed, about 88% were seen once. Sample: peripheral blood, taken from a patient treated with radiotherapy plus ipilimumab. These receptors originate from a human donor with non-small cell lung cancer who had stable disease on radiotherapy plus ipilimumab.

The chain employs TRBV6-1 and TRBJ1-1; D may be TRBD1 (6 bases). V dropped 4 bases and J dropped 3 bases, with 12 bases sitting between them. Per germline, CDR1 MNHNS and CDR2 SASEGT. This CDR3 has 14 amino acids. The CDR3 coding sequence is TGTGCCAGCAGTGTAACAGGGAGGGACACTGAAGCTTTCTTT. This gives the protein CASSVTGRDTEAFF.

This rearrangement joins TRBV29-1 to TRBJ1-1; D is unclear. This CDR3 comprises 12 residues. Germline V gene data show CDR1 as SQVTM and CDR2 as ANQGSEA. Trimming cost V 4 bases and J 3 bases, with 9 bases left between them. The CDR3 loop is CSVGAGYTEAFF. The CDR3 DNA sequence: TGCAGCGTTGGAGCGGGTTACACTGAAGCTTTCTTT.

The chain uses TRBV11-3 and TRBJ1-2; D ambiguous. Trimming took 5 bases from V and 7 from J, leaving 17 bases between them. The CDR3 has 14 residues. The V gene's germline CDR1 is SGHNT and CDR2 YENEEA. This CDR3 reads CASSPCYAGCGYTF. DNA for the CDR3: TGTGCCAGCAGCCCCTGTTATGCGGGCTGTGGCTACACCTTC.

V gene TRBV7-7 combines with J gene TRBJ2-2, with D perhaps matching TRBD1 (6 bases). Trimming stripped 6 bases from V and 1 base from J, with 9 bases between. Germline-derived CDR1 and CDR2 are SSHAT and FNYEAQ (reference sequence). The CDR3 consists of 14 residues. Here the CDR3 DNA reads TGTGCCAGCAGATCGACAGGGAACACCGGGGAGCTGTTTTTT. Its protein is CASRSTGNTGELFF.

This clone was seen a single time. This sequence joins TRBV7-2 and TRBJ2-1; D gene ambiguous. The germline V gene encodes CDR1 SGHTA and CDR2 FQGNSA. V lost 0 bases and J 0 bases, leaving 6 bases between the germline ends. The CDR3 has 15 amino acids. The CDR3 region is CASSLAKSSYNEQFF. The CDR3 DNA reads TGTGCCAGCAGCTTAGCTAAGAGCTCCTACAATGAGCAGTTCTTC.

This clone has only one observation. The V call is TRBV9, the J call TRBJ1-3; tentative D call: TRBD1 (5 bases). CDR1 is SGDLS, CDR2 YYNGEE, per germline. Trimming pared 4 bases from V and 0 bases from J, leaving 14 bases between. This CDR3 region has 16 residues. DNA for the CDR3: TGTGCCAGCAGCCCCAGGGACGCTTACTCTGGAAACACCATATATTTT. As protein: CASSPRDAYSGNTIYF.

The chain is built from TRBV19 and TRBJ2-1; TRBD2 matches at 16 bases. The J segment lost 4 bases and the V segment lost 1 base, leaving 16 bases of the junction unmatched. Germline assignment: CDR1 LNHDA and CDR2 SQIVND (reference sequence). The CDR3 covers 22 residues. As DNA, the CDR3 is TGTGCCAGTAGTATAGGCTCCCTCTCCGGGACTAGCGGGAGGGCGGGTTACAATGAGCAGTTCTTC. Protein sequence: CASSIGSLSGTSGRAGYNEQFF.

This sequence joins TRBV6-7 and TRBJ1-1; no reliable D call. TRBV6-7 is sorted into the ORF group, with uncertain function. The CDR3 is 13 residues long. V lost 5 bases and J lost 3, with 10 bases in between. Here the CDR3 reads CASSLRRHTEAFF. The CDR3 nucleotides are TGTGCCAGCAGTCTCCGCAGGCACACTGAAGCTTTCTTT.